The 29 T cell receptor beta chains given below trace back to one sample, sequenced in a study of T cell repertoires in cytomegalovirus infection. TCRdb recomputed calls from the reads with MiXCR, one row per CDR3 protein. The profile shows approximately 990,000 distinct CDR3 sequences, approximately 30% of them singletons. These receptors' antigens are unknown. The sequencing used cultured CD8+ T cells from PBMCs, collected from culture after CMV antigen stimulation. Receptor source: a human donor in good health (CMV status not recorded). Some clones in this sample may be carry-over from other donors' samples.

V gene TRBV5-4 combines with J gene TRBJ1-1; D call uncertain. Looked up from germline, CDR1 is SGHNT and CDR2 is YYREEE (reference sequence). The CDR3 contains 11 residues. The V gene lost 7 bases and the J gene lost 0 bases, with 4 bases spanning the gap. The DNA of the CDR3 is TGTGCCAGCTACGTGAACACTGAAGCTTTCTTT. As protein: CASYVNTEAFF. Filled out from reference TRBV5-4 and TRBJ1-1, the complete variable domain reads ETGVTQSPTHLIKTRGQQVTLRCSSQSGHNTVSWYQQALGQGPQFIFQYYREEENGRGNFPPRFSGLQFPNYSSELNVNALELDDSALYLCASYVNTEAFFGQGTRLTVV.

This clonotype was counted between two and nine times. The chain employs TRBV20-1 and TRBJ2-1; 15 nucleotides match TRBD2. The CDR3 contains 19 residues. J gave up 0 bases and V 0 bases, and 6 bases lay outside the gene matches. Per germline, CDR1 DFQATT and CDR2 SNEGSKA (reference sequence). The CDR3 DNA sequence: TGCAGTGCTAGAGATCTCGGACTAGCGGGGGGGAGCTCCTACAATGAGCAGTTCTTC. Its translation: CSARDLGLAGGSSYNEQFF.

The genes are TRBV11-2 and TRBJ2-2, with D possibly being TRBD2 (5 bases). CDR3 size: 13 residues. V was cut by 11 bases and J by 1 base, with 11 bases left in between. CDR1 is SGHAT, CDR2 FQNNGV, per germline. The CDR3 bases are TGTGCCCAAGGGAGACTGAACACCGGGGAGCTGTTTTTT. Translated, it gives CAQGRLNTGELFF.

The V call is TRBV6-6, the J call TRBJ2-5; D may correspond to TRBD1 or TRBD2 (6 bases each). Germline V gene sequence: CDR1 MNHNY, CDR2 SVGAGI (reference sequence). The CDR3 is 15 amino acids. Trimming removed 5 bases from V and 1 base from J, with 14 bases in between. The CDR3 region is CASSVWGAAQETQYF. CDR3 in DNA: TGTGCCAGCAGTGTGTGGGGGGCGGCCCAAGAGACCCAGTACTTC.

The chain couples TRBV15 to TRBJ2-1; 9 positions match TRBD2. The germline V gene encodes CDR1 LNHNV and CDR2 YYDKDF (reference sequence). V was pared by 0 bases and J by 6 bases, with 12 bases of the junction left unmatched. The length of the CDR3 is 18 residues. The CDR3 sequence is CATSRDPPGLATLNEQFF. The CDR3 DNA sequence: TGTGCCACCAGCAGAGATCCTCCGGGACTAGCCACACTCAATGAGCAGTTCTTC. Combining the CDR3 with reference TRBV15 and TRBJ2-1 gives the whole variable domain DAMVIQNPRYQVTQFGKPVTLSCSQTLNHNVMYWYQQKSSQAPKLLFHYYDKDFNNEADTPDNFQSRRPNTSFCFLDIRSPGLGDTAMYLCATSRDPPGLATLNEQFFGPGTRLTVL.

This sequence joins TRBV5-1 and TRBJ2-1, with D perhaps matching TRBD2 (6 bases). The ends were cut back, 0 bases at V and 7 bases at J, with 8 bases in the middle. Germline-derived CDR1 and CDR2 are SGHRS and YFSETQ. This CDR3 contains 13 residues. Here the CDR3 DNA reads TGCGCCAGCAGCTTGGAGGGGAGGAATGAGCAGTTCTTC. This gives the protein CASSLEGRNEQFF.

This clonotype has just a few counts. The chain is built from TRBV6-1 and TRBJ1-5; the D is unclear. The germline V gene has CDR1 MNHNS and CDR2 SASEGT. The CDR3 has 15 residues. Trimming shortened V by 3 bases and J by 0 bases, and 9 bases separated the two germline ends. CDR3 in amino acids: CASSDSVYSNQPQHF. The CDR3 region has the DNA TGTGCCAGCAGTGACTCCGTTTATAGCAATCAGCCCCAGCATTTT.

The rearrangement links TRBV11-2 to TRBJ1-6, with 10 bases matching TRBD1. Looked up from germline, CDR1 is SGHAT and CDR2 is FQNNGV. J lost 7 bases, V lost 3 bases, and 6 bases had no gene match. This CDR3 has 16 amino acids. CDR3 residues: CASSFWTGGSNSPLHF. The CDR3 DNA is TGTGCCAGCAGCTTTTGGACAGGGGGGTCGAATTCACCCCTCCACTTT.

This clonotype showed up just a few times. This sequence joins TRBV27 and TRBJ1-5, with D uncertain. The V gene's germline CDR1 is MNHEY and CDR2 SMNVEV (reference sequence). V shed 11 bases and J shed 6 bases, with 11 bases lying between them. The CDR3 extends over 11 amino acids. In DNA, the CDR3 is TGTGCCGCGGGCCTGGGTCAGCCCCAGCATTTT. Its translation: CAAGLGQPQHF.

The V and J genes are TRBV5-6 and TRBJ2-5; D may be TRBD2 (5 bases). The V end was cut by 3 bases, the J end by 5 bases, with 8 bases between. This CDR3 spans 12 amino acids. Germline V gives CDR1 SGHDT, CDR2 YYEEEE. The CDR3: CASSSGKETQYF. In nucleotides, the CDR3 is TGTGCCAGCAGCTCGGGGAAGGAGACCCAGTACTTC.

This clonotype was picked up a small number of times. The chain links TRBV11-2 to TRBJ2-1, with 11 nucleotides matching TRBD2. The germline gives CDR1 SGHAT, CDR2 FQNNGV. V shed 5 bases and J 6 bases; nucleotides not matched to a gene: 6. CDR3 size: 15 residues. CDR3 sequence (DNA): TGTGCCAGCAGCCTTAGCGGGGGGGCCATCAATGAGCAGTTCTTC. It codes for CASSLSGGAINEQFF. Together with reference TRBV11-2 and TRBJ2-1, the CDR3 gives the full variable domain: EAGVAQSPRYKIIEKRQSVAFWCNPISGHATLYWYQQILGQGPKLLIQFQNNGVVDDSQLPKDRFSAERLKGVDSTLKIQPAKLEDSAVYLCASSLSGGAINEQFFGPGTRLTVL.

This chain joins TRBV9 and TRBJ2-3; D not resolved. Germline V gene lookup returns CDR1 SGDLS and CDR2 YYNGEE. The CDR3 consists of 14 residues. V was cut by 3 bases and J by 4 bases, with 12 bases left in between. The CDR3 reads CASSDGSGSDTQYF. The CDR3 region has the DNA TGTGCCAGCAGCGACGGGTCGGGTTCAGATACGCAGTATTTT.

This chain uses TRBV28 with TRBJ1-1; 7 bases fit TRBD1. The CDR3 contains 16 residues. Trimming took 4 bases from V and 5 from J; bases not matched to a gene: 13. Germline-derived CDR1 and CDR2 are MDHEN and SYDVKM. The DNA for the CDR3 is TGTGCCAGCAGTTGGGCCGGGACAGAAGGTCAAACTGAAGCTTTCTTT. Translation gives CASSWAGTEGQTEAFF. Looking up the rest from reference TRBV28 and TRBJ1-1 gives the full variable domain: DVKVTQSSRYLVKRTGEKVFLECVQDMDHENMFWYRQDPGLGLRLIYFSYDVKMKEKGDIPEGYSVSREKKERFSLILESASTNQTSMYLCASSWAGTEGQTEAFFGQGTRLTVV.

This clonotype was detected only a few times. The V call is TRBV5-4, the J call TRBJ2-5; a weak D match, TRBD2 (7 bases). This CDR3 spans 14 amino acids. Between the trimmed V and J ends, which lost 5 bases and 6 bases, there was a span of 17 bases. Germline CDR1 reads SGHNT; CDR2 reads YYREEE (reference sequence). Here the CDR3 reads CASSRRGGLKTQYF. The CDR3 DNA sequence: TGTGCCAGCAGTAGGAGGGGGGGGCTAAAGACCCAGTACTTC. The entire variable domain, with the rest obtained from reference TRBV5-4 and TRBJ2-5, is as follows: ETGVTQSPTHLIKTRGQQVTLRCSSQSGHNTVSWYQQALGQGPQFIFQYYREEENGRGNFPPRFSGLQFPNYSSELNVNALELDDSALYLCASSRRGGLKTQYFGPGTRLLVL.

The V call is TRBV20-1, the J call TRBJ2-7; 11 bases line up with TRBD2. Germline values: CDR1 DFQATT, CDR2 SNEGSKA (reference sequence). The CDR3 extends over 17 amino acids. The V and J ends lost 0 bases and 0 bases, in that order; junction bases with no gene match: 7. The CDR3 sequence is CSARDQLAGVPSYEQYF. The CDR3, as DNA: TGCAGTGCTAGAGATCAACTAGCGGGGGTTCCCTCCTACGAGCAGTACTTC.

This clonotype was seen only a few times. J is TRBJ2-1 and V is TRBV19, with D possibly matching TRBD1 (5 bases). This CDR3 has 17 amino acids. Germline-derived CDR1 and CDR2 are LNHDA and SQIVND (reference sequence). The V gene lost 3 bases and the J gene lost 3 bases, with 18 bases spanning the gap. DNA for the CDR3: TGTGCCAGTAGTATCCCCTGGACACGGTCCCTCTACAATGAGCAGTTCTTC. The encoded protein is CASSIPWTRSLYNEQFF.

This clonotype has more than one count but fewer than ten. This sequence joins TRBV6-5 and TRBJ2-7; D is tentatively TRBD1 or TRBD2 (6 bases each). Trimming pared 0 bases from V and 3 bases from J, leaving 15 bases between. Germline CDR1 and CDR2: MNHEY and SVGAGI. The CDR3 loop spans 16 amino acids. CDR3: CASSYSFTGRIYEQYF. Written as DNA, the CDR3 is TGTGCCAGCAGTTACTCCTTTACAGGGAGGATCTACGAGCAGTACTTC.

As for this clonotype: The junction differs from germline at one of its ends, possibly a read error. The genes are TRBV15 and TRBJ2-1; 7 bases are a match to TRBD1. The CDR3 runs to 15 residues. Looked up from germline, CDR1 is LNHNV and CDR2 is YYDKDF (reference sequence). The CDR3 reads CVTSRTGDTYNEQFF. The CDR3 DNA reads TGTGTCACCAGCAGAACAGGGGATACTTACAATGAGCAGTTCTTC. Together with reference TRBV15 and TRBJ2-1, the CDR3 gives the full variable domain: DAMVIQNPRYQVTQFGKPVTLSCSQTLNHNVMYWYQQKSSQAPKLLFHYYDKDFNNEADTPDNFQSRRPNTSFCFLDIRSPGLGDTAMYLCVTSRTGDTYNEQFFGPGTRLTVL.

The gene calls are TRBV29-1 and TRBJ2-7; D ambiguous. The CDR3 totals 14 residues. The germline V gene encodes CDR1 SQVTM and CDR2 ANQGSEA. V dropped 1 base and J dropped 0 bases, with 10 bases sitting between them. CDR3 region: CSVEVRPSSYEQYF. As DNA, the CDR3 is TGCAGCGTTGAAGTCCGTCCGAGCTCCTACGAGCAGTACTTC.

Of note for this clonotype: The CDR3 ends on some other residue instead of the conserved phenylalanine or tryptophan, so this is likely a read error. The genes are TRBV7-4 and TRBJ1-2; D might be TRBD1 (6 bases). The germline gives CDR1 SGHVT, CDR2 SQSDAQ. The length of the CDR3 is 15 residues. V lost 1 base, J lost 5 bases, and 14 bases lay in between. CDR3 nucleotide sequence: TGTGCCAGCAGCTTAGGGGACACCCATGGGTATGGCTACACCATC. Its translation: CASSLGDTHGYGYTI.

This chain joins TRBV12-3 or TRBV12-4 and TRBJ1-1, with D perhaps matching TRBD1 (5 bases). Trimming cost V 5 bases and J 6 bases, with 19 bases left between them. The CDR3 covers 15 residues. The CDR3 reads CASSPDAGVKAEAFF. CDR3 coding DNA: TGTGCCAGCAGTCCGGATGCGGGGGTGAAGGCTGAAGCTTTCTTT.

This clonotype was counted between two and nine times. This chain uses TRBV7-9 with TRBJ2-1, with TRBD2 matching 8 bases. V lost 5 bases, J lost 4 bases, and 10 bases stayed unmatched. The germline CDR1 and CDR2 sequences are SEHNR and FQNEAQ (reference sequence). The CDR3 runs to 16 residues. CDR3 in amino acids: CASSPPTSAIYNEQFF. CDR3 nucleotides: TGTGCCAGCAGCCCGCCGACTAGCGCTATATACAATGAGCAGTTCTTC.

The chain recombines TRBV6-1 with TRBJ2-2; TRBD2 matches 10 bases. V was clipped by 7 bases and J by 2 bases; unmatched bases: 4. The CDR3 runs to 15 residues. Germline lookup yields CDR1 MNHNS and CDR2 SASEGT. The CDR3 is CASIRLAGNTGELFF. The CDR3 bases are TGTGCCAGCATTCGACTAGCGGGCAACACCGGGGAGCTGTTTTTT.

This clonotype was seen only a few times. For the CDR3, the DNA is TGTGCCAGCAGTATGGGACAGGCCTCTTTTTACGAGCAGTACTTC. The encoded protein is CASSMGQASFYEQYF. V and J are TRBV6-2 or TRBV6-3 and TRBJ2-7; 8 bases map to TRBD1. From germline, CDR1 is MNHEY and CDR2 SVGEGT. The V and J ends lost 5 bases and 4 bases, in that order; junction bases with no gene match: 10. This CDR3 is built from 15 residues.

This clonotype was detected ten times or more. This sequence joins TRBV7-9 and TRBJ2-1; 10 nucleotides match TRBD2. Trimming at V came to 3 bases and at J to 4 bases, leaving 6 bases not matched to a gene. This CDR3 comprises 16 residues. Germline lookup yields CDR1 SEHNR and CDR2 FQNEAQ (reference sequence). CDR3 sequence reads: CASSLKTSGVYNEQFF. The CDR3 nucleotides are TGTGCCAGCAGCTTGAAAACTAGCGGGGTGTACAATGAGCAGTTCTTC. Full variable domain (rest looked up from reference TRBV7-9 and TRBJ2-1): DTGVSQNPRHKITKRGQNVTFRCDPISEHNRLYWYRQTLGQGPEFLTYFQNEAQLEKSRLLSDRFSAERPKGSFSTLEIQRTEQGDSAMYLCASSLKTSGVYNEQFFGPGTRLTVL.

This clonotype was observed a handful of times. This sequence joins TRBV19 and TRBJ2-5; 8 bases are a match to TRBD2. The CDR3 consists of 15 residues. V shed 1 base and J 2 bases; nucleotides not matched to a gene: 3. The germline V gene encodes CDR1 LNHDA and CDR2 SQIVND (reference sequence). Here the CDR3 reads CASSIGTSGQETQYF. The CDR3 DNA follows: TGTGCCAGTAGTATAGGAACTAGCGGACAAGAGACCCAGTACTTC.

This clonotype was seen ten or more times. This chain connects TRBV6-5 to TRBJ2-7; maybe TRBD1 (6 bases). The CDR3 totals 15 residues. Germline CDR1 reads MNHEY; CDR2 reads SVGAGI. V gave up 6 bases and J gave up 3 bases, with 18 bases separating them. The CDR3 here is CASSSSLGAGYEQYV. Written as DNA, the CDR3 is TGTGCCAGCAGCTCTAGCCTGGGGGCGGGCTACGAGCAGTACGTC.

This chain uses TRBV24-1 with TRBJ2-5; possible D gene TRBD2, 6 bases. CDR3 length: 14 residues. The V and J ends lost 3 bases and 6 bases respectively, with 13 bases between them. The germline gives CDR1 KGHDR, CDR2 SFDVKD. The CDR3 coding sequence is TGTGCCACCAGTGATCGACTAGATTCGAAGACCCAGTACTTC. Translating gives CATSDRLDSKTQYF.

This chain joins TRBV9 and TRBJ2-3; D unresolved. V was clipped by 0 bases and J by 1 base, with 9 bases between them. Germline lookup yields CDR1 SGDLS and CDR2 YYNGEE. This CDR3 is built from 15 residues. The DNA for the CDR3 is TGTGCCAGCAGCGTAGGCTCGGGCGGCACAGATACGCAGTATTTT. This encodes CASSVGSGGTDTQYF.